Listed below are T cell receptor beta chains from one sample, sequenced in a study of beta chain features in type 1 diabetes. TCRdb keeps only in-frame clones here, not all; method: immunoSEQ multiplex PCR. The sample holds more than 300,000 clones, over 13% seen once. The sequencing sample was made of naive CD4+ T cells from blood. The receptors originated from a woman aged 18-30 years in good health. The CDR3 runs from the conserved cysteine through the conserved F or W. Each record gives: V gene, J gene, D gene, clone size, CDR3 DNA, CDR3 protein. A D gene is named only where the DNA matches it firmly. Clone size is not always given. Where it is, it says once, few, many or a class for expanded clones.

TRBV4-1	TRBJ1-1	.	.	TGCGCCAGCAGCCAAGATAGTCCAGGGCTCACCAAGAACACTGAAGCTTTCTTT	CASSQDSPGLTKNTEAFF
TRBV30	TRBJ2-3	TRBD1	few	TGTGCCTGGAGTTACCGGGACAGGTCTTGGTCTACGCAGTATTTT	CAWSYRDRSWSTQYF
TRBV30	TRBJ1-5	.	.	TGTGCCTGGAGTTCGGGAACGGTGAATCAGCCCCAGCATTTT	CAWSSGTVNQPQHF
TRBV30	TRBJ1-2	.	few	TGTGCCTGGAGTCCGGGGAATAACTATGGCTACACCTTC	CAWSPGNNYGYTF
TRBV7-9	TRBJ2-7	.	.	TGTGCCAGCAGTAGAGGAGACGAGCAGTACTTC	CASSRGDEQYF
TRBV9	TRBJ2-7	TRBD1	.	TGTGCCAGCAGCGTAGGGGCCGGGACAGGGACCTACGAGCAGTACTTC	CASSVGAGTGTYEQYF
TRBV25-1	TRBJ2-5	.	.	TGTGCCAGCAGTTCACGAATGACTCGCGCCGGGGAGCAGTACTTC	CASSSRMTRAGEQYF
TRBV28	TRBJ1-1	TRBD1	few	TGTGCCAGCATAAACTCCGGGACAGATTATGAAGCTTTCTTT	CASINSGTDYEAFF
TRBV30	TRBJ1-1	.	.	TGTGCCTGGAGTTACGACACGAACACTGAAGCTTTCTTT	CAWSYDTNTEAFF
TRBV5-1	TRBJ2-6	TRBD1	.	TGCGCCAGCAGCTCCGGGACAGGGTCTGGGGCCAACGTCCTGACTTTC	CASSSGTGSGANVLTF
TRBV14	TRBJ2-3	.	.	TGTGCCAGCAGCCCGTTAGGACAGAGGATCGGCACAGATACGCAGTATTTT	CASSPLGQRIGTDTQYF
TRBV10-3	TRBJ2-1	TRBD2	few	TGTGCCATCAGAGGACTAGCGGTATACAATGAGCAGTTCTTC	CAIRGLAVYNEQFF
TRBV2	TRBJ2-7	TRBD2	.	TGTGCCAGCAGAGCTAGCGGGAGGGCCCCCGAGCAGTACTTC	CASRASGRAPEQYF
TRBV7-3	TRBJ1-5	.	.	TGTGCCAGCAGCCCGTGGGAGGGTAATCAGCCCCAGCATTTT	CASSPWEGNQPQHF
TRBV29-1	TRBJ2-7	.	.	TGCAGCGTTTCCCCCCCAGACAGGCAGAAAGACGAGCAGTACTTC	CSVSPPDRQKDEQYF
TRBV5-1	TRBJ1-1	TRBD1	few	TGCGCCAGCAGCCCGGATACAGGGGTTGGGACTGAAGCTTTCTTT	CASSPDTGVGTEAFF
TRBV5-4	TRBJ1-4	.	.	TGTGCCAGCAGCACCGACTCCGGACTTGGTGAAAAACTGTTTTTT	CASSTDSGLGEKLFF
TRBV4-1	TRBJ2-1	.	few	TGCGCCAGCAGCCAAGAGGGGAGCTCCTACAATGAGCAGTTCTTC	CASSQEGSSYNEQFF
TRBV11-2	TRBJ1-5	.	.	TGTGCCAGCAGCTTAGCGACAGGCCATAGCAATCAGCCCCAGCATTTT	CASSLATGHSNQPQHF
TRBV2	TRBJ2-7	TRBD2	few	TGTGCCAGCGGGGATGGACTAGGTACCTACGAGCAGTACTTC	CASGDGLGTYEQYF
TRBV7-2	TRBJ2-1	.	few	TGTGCCAGCAGCCTTCGGGGTAGGGTGAATGAGCAGTTCTTC	CASSLRGRVNEQFF
TRBV7-2	TRBJ2-1	TRBD1	.	TGTGCCAGCAGCTTAGAAACAGGGGTAGATGAGCAGTTCTTC	CASSLETGVDEQFF
TRBV30	TRBJ2-2	.	.	TGTGCCTGGAGTGGCCTGAGTTTTGGCGGGGAGCTGTTTTTT	CAWSGLSFGGELFF
TRBV9	TRBJ1-4	TRBD1	.	TGTGCCAGCAGCCCTTCCCCTGACAGGGGGAAACTGTTTTTT	CASSPSPDRGKLFF
TRBV7-2	TRBJ2-5	TRBD2	.	TGTGCCAGCAGCTCGCAAACTAGCGGGACTTGGGAGACCCAGTACTTC	CASSSQTSGTWETQYF
TRBV5-4	TRBJ1-1	TRBD1	.	TGTGCCAGCAGCCAGGGGGACAGGGACGACACTGAAGCTTTCTTT	CASSQGDRDDTEAFF
TRBV10-3	TRBJ2-3	TRBD2	.	TGTGCCATCAGACCGGGACTAGCGGGAACTAGCACAGATACGCAGTATTTT	CAIRPGLAGTSTDTQYF
TRBV30	TRBJ2-1	.	few	TGTGCCTGGAGAGTACAACCCTACAATGAGCAGTTCTTC	CAWRVQPYNEQFF
TRBV29-1	TRBJ2-7	.	few	TGCAGCGCACGGGGGATAGGCTACGAGCAGTACTTC	CSARGIGYEQYF
TRBV30	TRBJ2-2	.	few	TGTGCCTGGAGTCGGACTGGGCGGGAGCTGTTTTTT	CAWSRTGRELFF
TRBV10-3	TRBJ2-3	.	.	TGTGCCATCAGTGATTTCAGGGGCCCCACAGATACGCAGTATTTT	CAISDFRGPTDTQYF
TRBV30	TRBJ2-7	.	few	TGTGCCTGGAAGGTCCGGGCCTACGAGCAGTACTTC	CAWKVRAYEQYF
TRBV30	TRBJ2-1	TRBD2	.	TGTGCCTGGAGTCCCTCCGGGACTAGCGGGAAAAGGCAGTTCTTC	CAWSPSGTSGKRQFF
TRBV7-9	TRBJ2-5	.	few	TGTGCCAGCAGCACGTACAGGGAAACGAAGACCCAGTACTTC	CASSTYRETKTQYF
TRBV29-1	TRBJ1-2	.	few	TGCAGCGCCACCGCCCCAGGGGATTTATATGGCTACACCTTC	CSATAPGDLYGYTF
TRBV7-2	TRBJ1-4	TRBD1	.	TGTGCCAGCAGCTCAACCGGGACAGGTTATGAAAAACTGTTTTTT	CASSSTGTGYEKLFF
TRBV29-1	TRBJ1-1	.	few	TGCAGCGTTGAAGATCGGGGTAAGGGGACAAACACTGAAGCTTTCTTT	CSVEDRGKGTNTEAFF
TRBV2	TRBJ2-5	.	.	TGTGCCACCGGCGGGACAGCCAAAGAGACCCAGTACTTC	CATGGTAKETQYF
TRBV29-1	TRBJ2-7	.	.	TGCAGCGTTGATGCAGGAAATTCCTACGAGCAGTACTTC	CSVDAGNSYEQYF
TRBV2	TRBJ1-1	.	.	TGTGCCAGCAGTGAATTGGCGACAGGTTCGGCTTTCTTT	CASSELATGSAFF
TRBV30	TRBJ1-5	TRBD1	.	TGTGCCTGGAGTCATACCACGGGACAGGGGGCCAGGGCAGGCAATCAGCCCCAGCATTTT	CAWSHTTGQGARAGNQPQHF
TRBV5-6	TRBJ2-7	TRBD2	few	TGTGCCAGCAGCTTGGTCCAGGCGGGAGGGCCCTACGAGCAGTACTTC	CASSLVQAGGPYEQYF
TRBV29-1	TRBJ2-7	.	.	TGCAGCGTTGAGACAGCCTCCTACGAGCAGTACTTC	CSVETASYEQYF
TRBV5-6	TRBJ2-7	.	.	TGTGCCAGCAGCCGGACTGACCGAACCTACGAGCAGTACTTC	CASSRTDRTYEQYF
TRBV9	TRBJ1-2	.	.	TGTGCCAGCACTCCCGCGAACTATGGCTACACCTTC	CASTPANYGYTF
TRBV9	TRBJ2-1	TRBD2	.	TGTGCCAGCAGCGTCACTAGCGGGAGGGTTGGCAATGAGCAGTTCTTC	CASSVTSGRVGNEQFF
TRBV23-1	TRBJ2-1	TRBD2	few	TGCGCCAGCAGTCGCCCCAATGCTAGCGGGAAGGTCAATGAGCAGTTCTTC	CASSRPNASGKVNEQFF
TRBV29-1	TRBJ2-7	TRBD1	.	TGCAGCGTTGCCCTGGGACAGGGATTATCCTACGAGCAGTACTTC	CSVALGQGLSYEQYF
TRBV9	TRBJ2-1	.	.	TGTGCCAGCAGCGCGGAGAGCCTCTCCTACAATGAGCAGTTCTTC	CASSAESLSYNEQFF
TRBV29-1	TRBJ1-2	TRBD1	few	TGCAGCGCCGGACAGGGTGGTGGCTACACCTTC	CSAGQGGGYTF
TRBV20-1	TRBJ2-7	.	.	TGCAGTTCCGGGGGGCGTCAAGAGCAGTACTTC	CSSGGRQEQYF
TRBV5-1	TRBJ2-5	.	.	TGCGCCAGCAGCTTGGCGCCAGGGCGGAGAGAGACCCAGTACTTC	CASSLAPGRRETQYF
TRBV27	TRBJ1-5	.	.	TGTGCCAGTAGGGGGAGAGGGCAAGAAATTGGCAATCAGCCCCAGCATTTT	CASRGRGQEIGNQPQHF
TRBV29-1	TRBJ2-3	.	.	TGCAGCGTTGAAGCAGGGTTGATTACAGATACGCAGTATTTT	CSVEAGLITDTQYF
TRBV6-5	TRBJ2-3	.	few	TGTGCCAGCAGTTACGACCGGGATTTCACAGATACGCAGTATTTT	CASSYDRDFTDTQYF
TRBV6-5	TRBJ2-5	.	.	TGTGCCAGCAGAAGGACTCGCGGACGTGAGACCCAGTACTTC	CASRRTRGRETQYF
TRBV6-5	TRBJ2-7	TRBD2	few	TGTGCCAGCAGTTACAGAACTAGCGTGTACTACGAGCAGTACTTC	CASSYRTSVYYEQYF
TRBV30	TRBJ1-1	.	few	TGTGCCTGGAGTGTAGCGAGGGAAGCTTTCTTT	CAWSVAREAFF
TRBV30	TRBJ2-2	TRBD1	few	TGTGCCTGGAGCGTGGACAGGAGGGGGGAGCTGTTTTTT	CAWSVDRRGELFF